This T cell receptor (beta chain) was sequenced for a study of T cells in Graves' hyperthyroidism and ophthalmopathy. Concerning this clonotype itself: One end of the junction does not line up with germline, which may come from a read error.

The germline CDR1 and CDR2 sequences are SGHAT and FQNNGV. This CDR3 spans 15 amino acids. RNA transcripts provided the source from which TCR beta CDR3 regions were amplified. With the HTBI primer set, the TCR CDR3 went through a first round of RT-PCR. TCRdb re-called the multiplex PCR reads with MiXCR, one entry per CDR3 protein. The sample lists about 590,000 distinct CDR3 sequences; roughly 14% were seen once. This TCR derives from a woman aged 25 to 45 with Graves' hyperthyroidism. What was sequenced was blood. This chain uses TRBV11-2 with TRBJ2-2; no clear D gene. CDR3 nucleotides: TGTGCCAGCAGCCCCGTTACCTCGAACGCCGGGGAGCTGTTTTTT. As protein: CASSPVTSNAGELFF.